This is a list of T cell receptor beta chains from one sample in a study of shared clonotypes between healthy human individuals. Libraries were prepared by immunoSEQ multiplex PCR; TCRdb keeps only in-frame clonotypes and omits some of them. The data hold about 680,000 clones, with around four fifths observed a single time. Material: memory CD4+ T cells sorted from blood. The receptors derive from a woman aged 30 to 39 in good health. CDR3s include the opening cysteine and the closing phenylalanine or tryptophan.

CDR3aa,v_gene,j_gene
CASSGQGWGTGELFF,TRBV10-1,TRBJ2-2
CASSREGRGYGYTF,TRBV27,TRBJ1-2
CASSFSGNNEQFF,TRBV28,TRBJ2-1
CASSLVGEAARTGANVLTF,TRBV13,TRBJ2-6
CASSTGQRYGYTF,TRBV2,TRBJ1-2
CASSVGSDHNTGELFF,TRBV9,TRBJ2-2
CASSDGQGVYEQYF,TRBV6-1,TRBJ2-7
CASSDSNLAATDTQYF,TRBV6-4,TRBJ2-3
CASGTYRGPRGELFF,TRBV7-9,TRBJ2-2
CASSQGQGADTQYF,TRBV7-9,TRBJ2-3
CASSLRSNQPQHF,TRBV28,TRBJ1-5
CASSFNWNNEQFF,TRBV11-2,TRBJ2-1
CASSERPGANVLTF,TRBV2,TRBJ2-6
CASSLGDTLNEKLFF,TRBV5-1,TRBJ1-4
CAWRDSRDREYGYTF,TRBV30,TRBJ1-2